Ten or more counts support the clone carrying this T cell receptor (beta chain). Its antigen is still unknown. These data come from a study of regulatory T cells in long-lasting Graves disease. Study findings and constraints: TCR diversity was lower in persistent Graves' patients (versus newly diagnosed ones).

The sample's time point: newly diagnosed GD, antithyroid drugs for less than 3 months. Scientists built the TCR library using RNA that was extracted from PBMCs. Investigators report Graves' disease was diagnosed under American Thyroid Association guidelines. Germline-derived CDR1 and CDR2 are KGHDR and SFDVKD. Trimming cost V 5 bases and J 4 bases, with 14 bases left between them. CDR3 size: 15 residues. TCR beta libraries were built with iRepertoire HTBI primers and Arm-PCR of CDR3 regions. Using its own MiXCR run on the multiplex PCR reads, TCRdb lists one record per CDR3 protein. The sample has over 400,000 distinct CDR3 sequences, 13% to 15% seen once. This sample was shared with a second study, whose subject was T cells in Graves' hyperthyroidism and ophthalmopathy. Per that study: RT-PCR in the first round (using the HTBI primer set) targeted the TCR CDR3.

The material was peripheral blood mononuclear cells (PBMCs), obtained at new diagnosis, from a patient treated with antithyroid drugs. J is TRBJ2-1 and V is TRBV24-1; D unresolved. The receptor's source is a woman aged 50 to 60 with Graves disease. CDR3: CATSAKVVGYNEQFF. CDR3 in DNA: TGTGCCACCAGTGCAAAGGTCGTCGGATACAATGAGCAGTTCTTC.